This T cell receptor (beta chain) was identified in a study of blood T cell repertoires in COVID-19. In the study overall: Collection of acute and convalescent COVID-19 samples took place in the United States, Italy and Spain. T cells, B-cell-depleted T cells, or PBMCs provided the cDNA or gDNA that served as material.

This clone was found a few times. Germline-derived CDR1 and CDR2 are MNHEY and SMNVEV (reference sequence). V dropped 8 bases and J dropped 9; count of bases not matched to a gene: 14. CDR3 length equals 15 residues. In the study's own analysis: Reference gene primer amplification gave estimated nucleated cell counts. Here immunoSEQ multiplex PCR was the method, and the copy in TCRdb shows in-frame clones only, minus some. D and trimming come from the DNA, and the V and J calls and clone size come from that table. The table includes fewer than 350,000 clones, around nine tenths detected once. The TCR was taken from a man between 35 and 55 years old with active or convalescent COVID-19. Sequenced material: peripheral blood. The chain is built from TRBV27 and TRBJ2-1, with TRBD2 matching 9 bases. The CDR3 bases are TGTGCCAGCGGCTCTCTAGCGGGAAAGGGTTTTGAGCAGTTCTTC. Translation: CASGSLAGKGFEQFF.